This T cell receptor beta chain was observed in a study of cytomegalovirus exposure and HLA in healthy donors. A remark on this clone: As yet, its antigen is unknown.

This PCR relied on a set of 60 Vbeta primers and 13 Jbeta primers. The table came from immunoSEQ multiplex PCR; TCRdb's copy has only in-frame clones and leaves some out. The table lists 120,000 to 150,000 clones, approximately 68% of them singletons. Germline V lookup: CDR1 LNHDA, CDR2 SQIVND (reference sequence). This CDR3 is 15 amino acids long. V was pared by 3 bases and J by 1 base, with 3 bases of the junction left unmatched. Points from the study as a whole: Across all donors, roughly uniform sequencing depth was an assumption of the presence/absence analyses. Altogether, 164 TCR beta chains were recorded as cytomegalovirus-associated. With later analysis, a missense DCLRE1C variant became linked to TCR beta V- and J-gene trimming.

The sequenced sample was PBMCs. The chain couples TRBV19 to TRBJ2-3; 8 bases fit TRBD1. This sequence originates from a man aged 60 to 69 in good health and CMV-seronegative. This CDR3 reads CASSMGQVGTDTQYF. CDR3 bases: TGTGCCAGTAGTATGGGACAGGTGGGCACAGATACGCAGTATTTT. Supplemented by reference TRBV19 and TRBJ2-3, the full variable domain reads DGGITQSPKYLFRKEGQNVTLSCEQNLNHDAMYWYRQDPGQGLRLIYYSQIVNDFQKGDIAEGYSVSREKKESFPLTVTSAQKNPTAFYLCASSMGQVGTDTQYFGPGTRLTVL.